This TCR beta chain was sequenced in a study of graft-versus-host responses after intestinal transplantation. Turning to the study itself: Recipients received multivisceral, liver-intestinal, or isolated intestinal transplants. Points from the study as a whole: HvG clone declines early post-transplant were associated with peak circulating GvH levels. Recipient marrow showed GvH clones, some seen first in ileum or blood. Allografts carried high graft-versus-host to host-versus-graft clonal ratios in patients having graft-donor T cell macrochimerism.

This clone appeared a single time. Antigen: not known. With 8 bases removed from V and 0 bases from J, the gap between germline ends came to 5 bases. The CDR3 is made up of 11 amino acids. Germline assignment: CDR1 MDHEN and CDR2 SYDVKM. Generated by immunoSEQ multiplex PCR, the TCRdb table keeps only in-frame clones and is missing some. This repertoire shows about 120,000 clones, about 92% found once; its top ten account for about 0.25%. The material sequenced was unstimulated CD4+ T cells sorted from spleen or lymph node cells, taken before transplant. The sequence was collected from a human donor who was the organ donor for an intestinal transplant. The V call is TRBV28, the J call TRBJ2-7; D gene unclear. CDR3 sequence: CASFGSYEQYF. The CDR3 DNA reads as TGTGCCAGCTTTGGCTCCTACGAGCAGTACTTC.